A selection of T cell receptor beta chains follows, all from one sample in a study of CD8 T cells in ankylosing spondylitis. One entry per CDR3 protein results from TCRdb running MiXCR on the 5' RACE reads. This sample carries about 340,000 distinct CDR3 sequences, about 14% of them seen once, and the ten largest clones take 1.1%. The sample taken for sequencing was blood, either unsorted or a sorted T cell fraction (not recorded which). The receptors here all came from a male donor with ankylosing spondylitis or in good health (not recorded which). The conserved cysteine and the conserved F or W are not part of the CDR3 here. D genes are given only for firm matches. Size is stated for part of the rows, as once, few or many counts, or as a class when the clone is expanded.

abundance: -; v_gene: TRBV12-3/TRBV12-4; d_gene: TRBD1; j_gene: TRBJ2-1; CDR3aa: ASHPGQATSYNEQF
abundance: many; v_gene: TRBV5-1; d_gene: TRBD1; j_gene: TRBJ2-7; CDR3aa: ASSLGDSLQTWY
abundance: few; v_gene: TRBV20-1; d_gene: -; j_gene: TRBJ2-7; CDR3aa: SAQLGVTSSYEQY
abundance: few; v_gene: TRBV15; d_gene: -; j_gene: TRBJ1-4; CDR3aa: ATSRDLQGVLF
abundance: -; v_gene: TRBV12-3/TRBV12-4; d_gene: -; j_gene: TRBJ2-1; CDR3aa: ASSSRPQSLPNNEQF
abundance: few; v_gene: TRBV5-1; d_gene: TRBD2; j_gene: TRBJ2-1; CDR3aa: ASNRGGPWNEQF
abundance: few; v_gene: TRBV12-3/TRBV12-4; d_gene: -; j_gene: TRBJ2-2; CDR3aa: ASSSALGGGGTGELF
abundance: -; v_gene: TRBV4-2; d_gene: -; j_gene: TRBJ2-2; CDR3aa: ASSQDGPPNTGELF
abundance: -; v_gene: TRBV5-1; d_gene: -; j_gene: TRBJ2-1; CDR3aa: ASSLARQSPSNEQF
abundance: few; v_gene: TRBV15; d_gene: -; j_gene: TRBJ1-2; CDR3aa: ATSRDRAYT
abundance: -; v_gene: TRBV4-2; d_gene: -; j_gene: TRBJ2-5; CDR3aa: ASSQSRAEETQY
abundance: -; v_gene: TRBV6-2/TRBV6-3; d_gene: -; j_gene: TRBJ2-7; CDR3aa: ASCGRYEQY
abundance: many; v_gene: TRBV10-3; d_gene: -; j_gene: TRBJ2-2; CDR3aa: AALKGPNTGELF
abundance: -; v_gene: TRBV7-9; d_gene: -; j_gene: TRBJ2-2; CDR3aa: ASSLEISTGELF
abundance: many; v_gene: TRBV10-3; d_gene: -; j_gene: TRBJ1-4; CDR3aa: AISQFRARGDNEKLF
abundance: few; v_gene: TRBV5-1; d_gene: TRBD2; j_gene: TRBJ2-5; CDR3aa: ASSSGLAELQETQY
abundance: -; v_gene: TRBV5-1; d_gene: -; j_gene: TRBJ1-2; CDR3aa: ASSSDGTDYGYT
abundance: -; v_gene: TRBV5-1; d_gene: -; j_gene: TRBJ1-1; CDR3aa: ASSSGRAFPEAF
abundance: -; v_gene: TRBV20-1; d_gene: -; j_gene: TRBJ1-1; CDR3aa: SALGTHTEAF
abundance: many; v_gene: TRBV20-1; d_gene: -; j_gene: TRBJ1-1; CDR3aa: SAEGKGINTEAF
abundance: -; v_gene: TRBV7-9; d_gene: -; j_gene: TRBJ2-1; CDR3aa: ASSRTADEQF
abundance: -; v_gene: TRBV7-2; d_gene: TRBD2; j_gene: TRBJ2-1; CDR3aa: ASSFSSGGNEQF
abundance: once; v_gene: TRBV6-1; d_gene: -; j_gene: TRBJ2-5; CDR3aa: ASSPTGGPALKTQY
abundance: few; v_gene: TRBV29-1; d_gene: -; j_gene: TRBJ1-1; CDR3aa: SVGGATTEAF
abundance: -; v_gene: TRBV7-8; d_gene: TRBD2; j_gene: TRBJ2-3; CDR3aa: ASSSFTPSGGLADTQY
abundance: -; v_gene: TRBV9; d_gene: -; j_gene: TRBJ2-2; CDR3aa: ASTRGQISLGDTGELF
abundance: few; v_gene: TRBV4-2; d_gene: -; j_gene: TRBJ2-7; CDR3aa: ASSQDRGEITQY
abundance: -; v_gene: TRBV20-1; d_gene: -; j_gene: TRBJ2-7; CDR3aa: SASSAYEQY
abundance: -; v_gene: TRBV5-1; d_gene: TRBD2; j_gene: TRBJ2-3; CDR3aa: ASSWGGLAGATSTDTQY
abundance: medium-sized; v_gene: TRBV6-1; d_gene: -; j_gene: TRBJ1-1; CDR3aa: ASSQDSPQNTEAF
abundance: many; v_gene: TRBV18; d_gene: -; j_gene: TRBJ1-6; CDR3aa: ASSPKWGVENSPLH
abundance: few; v_gene: TRBV19; d_gene: TRBD2; j_gene: TRBJ2-7; CDR3aa: ASTASGPSYEQY
abundance: few; v_gene: TRBV20-1; d_gene: TRBD1; j_gene: TRBJ2-2; CDR3aa: SARDQRGPGELF
abundance: many; v_gene: TRBV11-2; d_gene: -; j_gene: TRBJ1-2; CDR3aa: ASSFGYYGYT
abundance: -; v_gene: TRBV12-3/TRBV12-4; d_gene: TRBD2; j_gene: TRBJ2-7; CDR3aa: ASSRGLVSYEQY
abundance: few; v_gene: TRBV2; d_gene: -; j_gene: TRBJ1-1; CDR3aa: ASSGLGADAEAF
abundance: few; v_gene: TRBV29-1; d_gene: -; j_gene: TRBJ1-1; CDR3aa: SAGGLGDTEAF
abundance: few; v_gene: TRBV9; d_gene: -; j_gene: TRBJ1-1; CDR3aa: ASSVAGQNTEAF
abundance: -; v_gene: TRBV29-1; d_gene: -; j_gene: TRBJ2-7; CDR3aa: SVILDISSYEQY
abundance: few; v_gene: TRBV11-2; d_gene: -; j_gene: TRBJ1-2; CDR3aa: ASTSGTNYGYT
abundance: few; v_gene: TRBV18; d_gene: -; j_gene: TRBJ1-4; CDR3aa: ASSRTGEKLF
abundance: few; v_gene: TRBV20-1; d_gene: -; j_gene: TRBJ1-1; CDR3aa: SARAVMEGTAF
abundance: many; v_gene: TRBV5-1; d_gene: -; j_gene: TRBJ1-4; CDR3aa: ASSMGRRDEKLF
abundance: many; v_gene: TRBV10-3; d_gene: TRBD1; j_gene: TRBJ2-7; CDR3aa: AIGFPGQVKEQY
abundance: few; v_gene: TRBV25-1; d_gene: -; j_gene: TRBJ1-2; CDR3aa: ASSGGTAYGYT
abundance: -; v_gene: TRBV7-2; d_gene: -; j_gene: TRBJ1-4; CDR3aa: ASSPTTVPNEKLF
abundance: -; v_gene: TRBV7-2; d_gene: TRBD2; j_gene: TRBJ2-1; CDR3aa: ASSQGGGWSNEQF
abundance: few; v_gene: TRBV7-2; d_gene: -; j_gene: TRBJ2-2; CDR3aa: ASSPGARNTGELF
abundance: -; v_gene: TRBV5-1; d_gene: -; j_gene: TRBJ2-6; CDR3aa: ASSLEQLNVLT
abundance: -; v_gene: TRBV6-1; d_gene: -; j_gene: TRBJ1-1; CDR3aa: ASSETGVNTEAF
abundance: few; v_gene: TRBV30; d_gene: TRBD1; j_gene: TRBJ1-2; CDR3aa: AWSRDRPYGYT
abundance: -; v_gene: TRBV5-6; d_gene: -; j_gene: TRBJ2-5; CDR3aa: ASSSRRDGQETQY
abundance: -; v_gene: TRBV4-1; d_gene: -; j_gene: TRBJ2-7; CDR3aa: ASSQEAVQRAYEQY
abundance: once; v_gene: TRBV20-1; d_gene: -; j_gene: TRBJ2-5; CDR3aa: SASVTSLTETQY
abundance: few; v_gene: TRBV2; d_gene: TRBD1; j_gene: TRBJ2-2; CDR3aa: ASNGQGANTGELF
abundance: many; v_gene: TRBV4-1; d_gene: TRBD2; j_gene: TRBJ2-1; CDR3aa: ASSQEPLPAGAYNEQF